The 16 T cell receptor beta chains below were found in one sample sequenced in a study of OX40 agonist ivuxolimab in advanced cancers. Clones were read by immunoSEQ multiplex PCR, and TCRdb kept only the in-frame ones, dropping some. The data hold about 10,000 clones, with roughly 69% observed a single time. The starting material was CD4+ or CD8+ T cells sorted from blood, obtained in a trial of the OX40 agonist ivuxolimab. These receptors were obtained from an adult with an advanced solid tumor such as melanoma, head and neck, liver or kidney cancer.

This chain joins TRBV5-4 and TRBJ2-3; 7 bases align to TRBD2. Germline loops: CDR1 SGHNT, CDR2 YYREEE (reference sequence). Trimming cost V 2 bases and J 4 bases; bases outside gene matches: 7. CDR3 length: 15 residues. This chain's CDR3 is CASSFLREPPDTQYF. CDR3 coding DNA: TGTGCCAGCAGCTTTCTGCGGGAGCCCCCAGATACGCAGTATTTT.

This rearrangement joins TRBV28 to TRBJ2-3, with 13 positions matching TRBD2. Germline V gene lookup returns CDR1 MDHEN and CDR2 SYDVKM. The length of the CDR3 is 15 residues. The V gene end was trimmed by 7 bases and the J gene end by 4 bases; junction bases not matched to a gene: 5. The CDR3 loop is CASKLAGGPSDTQYF. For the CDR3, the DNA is TGTGCCAGCAAACTAGCGGGAGGGCCCTCAGATACGCAGTATTTT.

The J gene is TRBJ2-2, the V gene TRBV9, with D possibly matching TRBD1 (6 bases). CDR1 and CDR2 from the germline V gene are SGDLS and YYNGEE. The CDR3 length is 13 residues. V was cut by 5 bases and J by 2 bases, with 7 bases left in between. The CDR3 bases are TGTGCCAGCAGACAGGGAAACACCGGGGAGCTGTTTTTT. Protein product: CASRQGNTGELFF.

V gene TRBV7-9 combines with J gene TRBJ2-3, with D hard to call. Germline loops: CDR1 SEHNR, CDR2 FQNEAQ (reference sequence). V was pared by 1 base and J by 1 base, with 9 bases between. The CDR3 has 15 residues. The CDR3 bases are TGTGCCAGCAGCTTAGGGACCTCAGGCACAGATACGCAGTATTTT. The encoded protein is CASSLGTSGTDTQYF.

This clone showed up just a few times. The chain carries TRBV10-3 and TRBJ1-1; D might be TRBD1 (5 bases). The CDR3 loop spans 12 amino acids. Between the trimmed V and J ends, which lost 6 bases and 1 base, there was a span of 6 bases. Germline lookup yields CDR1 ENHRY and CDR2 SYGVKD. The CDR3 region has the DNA TGTGCCATCAGGACAGAGAACACTGAAGCTTTCTTT. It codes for CAIRTENTEAFF.

The CDR3 DNA reads as TGTGCCAGCAGCGTGACAGGGGTATATAGCAATCAGCCCCAGCATTTT. It yields the protein CASSVTGVYSNQPQHF. This chain joins TRBV27 and TRBJ1-5, with 8 nucleotides matching TRBD1. The CDR3 has 16 amino acids. Trimming removed 6 bases from V and 0 bases from J; junction bases left unmatched: 7. From germline, CDR1 is MNHEY and CDR2 SMNVEV (reference sequence).

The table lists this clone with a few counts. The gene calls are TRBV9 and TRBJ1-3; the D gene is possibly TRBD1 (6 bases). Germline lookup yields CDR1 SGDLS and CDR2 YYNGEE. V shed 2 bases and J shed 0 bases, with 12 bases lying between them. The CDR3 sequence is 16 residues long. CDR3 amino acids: CASSVDGTSSGNTIYF. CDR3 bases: TGTGCCAGCAGCGTGGACGGGACAAGCTCTGGAAACACCATATATTTT.

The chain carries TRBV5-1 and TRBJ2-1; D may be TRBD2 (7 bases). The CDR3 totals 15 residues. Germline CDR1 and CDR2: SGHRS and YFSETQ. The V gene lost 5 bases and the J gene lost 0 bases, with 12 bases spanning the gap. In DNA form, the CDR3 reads TGCGCCAGCAGGGGAGGGGGAAGCTCCTACAATGAGCAGTTCTTC. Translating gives CASRGGGSSYNEQFF.

CDR3 sequence: CASSFPTSGTDEQYF. Here the CDR3 DNA reads TGTGCCAGCAGCTTCCCGACTAGCGGGACGGACGAGCAGTACTTC. The chain recombines TRBV7-9 with TRBJ2-7, with 11 bases fitting TRBD2. In germline, CDR1 is SEHNR, CDR2 FQNEAQ (reference sequence). CDR3 size: 15 residues. The V and J ends lost 3 bases and 5 bases, in that order; junction bases with no gene match: 6.

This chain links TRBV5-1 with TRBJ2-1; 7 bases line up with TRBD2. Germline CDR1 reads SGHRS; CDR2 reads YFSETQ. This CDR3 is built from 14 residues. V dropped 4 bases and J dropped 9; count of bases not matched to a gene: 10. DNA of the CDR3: TGCGCCAGCAGCACCGGGACTATCTCCTCTGAGCAGTTCTTC. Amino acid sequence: CASSTGTISSEQFF.

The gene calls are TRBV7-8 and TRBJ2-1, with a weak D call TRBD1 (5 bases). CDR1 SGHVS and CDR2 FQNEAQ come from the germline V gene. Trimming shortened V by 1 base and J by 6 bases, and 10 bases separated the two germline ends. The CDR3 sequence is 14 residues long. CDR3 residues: CASSLGRVGNEQFF. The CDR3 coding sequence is TGTGCCAGCAGCTTAGGCAGGGTGGGCAATGAGCAGTTCTTC.

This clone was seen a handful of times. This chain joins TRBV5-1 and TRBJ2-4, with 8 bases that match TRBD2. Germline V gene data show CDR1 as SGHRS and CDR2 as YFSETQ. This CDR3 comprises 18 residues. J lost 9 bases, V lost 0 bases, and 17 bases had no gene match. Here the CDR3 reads CASSLAGLAGRPDGIQYF. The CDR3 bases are TGCGCCAGCAGCTTGGCCGGGCTAGCGGGTCGGCCCGACGGCATTCAGTACTTC.

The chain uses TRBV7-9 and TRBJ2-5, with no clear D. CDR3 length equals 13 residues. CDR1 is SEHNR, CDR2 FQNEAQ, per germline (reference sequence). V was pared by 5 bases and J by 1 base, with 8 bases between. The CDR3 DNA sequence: TGTGCCAGCAGCCCTAGGGCCCAAGAGACCCAGTACTTC. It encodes CASSPRAQETQYF.

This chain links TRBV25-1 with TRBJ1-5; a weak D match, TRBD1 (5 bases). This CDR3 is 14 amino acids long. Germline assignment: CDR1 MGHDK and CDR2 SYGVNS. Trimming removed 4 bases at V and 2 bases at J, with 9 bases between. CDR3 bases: TGTGCCAGCAGTGCTACAGGCGGCAATCAGCCCCAGCATTTT. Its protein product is CASSATGGNQPQHF.

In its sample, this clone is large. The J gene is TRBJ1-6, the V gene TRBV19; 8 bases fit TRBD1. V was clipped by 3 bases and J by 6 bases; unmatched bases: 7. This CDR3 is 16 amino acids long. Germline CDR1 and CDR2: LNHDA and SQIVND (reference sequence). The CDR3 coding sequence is TGTGCCAGTAGTATGGTCCAGGGGGCGCGTAATTCACCCCTCCACTTT. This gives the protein CASSMVQGARNSPLHF. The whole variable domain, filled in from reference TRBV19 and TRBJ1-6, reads DGGITQSPKYLFRKEGQNVTLSCEQNLNHDAMYWYRQDPGQGLRLIYYSQIVNDFQKGDIAEGYSVSREKKESFPLTVTSAQKNPTAFYLCASSMVQGARNSPLHFGNGTRLTVT.

The CDR3 spells CASSLSDEQFF. The CDR3 DNA follows: TGTGCCAGCAGCTTGAGCGATGAGCAGTTCTTC. The chain recombines TRBV5-4 with TRBJ2-1; D is undetermined. CDR1 and CDR2 from the germline V gene are SGHNT and YYREEE (reference sequence). The length of the CDR3 is 11 residues. V lost 1 base and J 8 bases, leaving 4 bases between the germline ends.